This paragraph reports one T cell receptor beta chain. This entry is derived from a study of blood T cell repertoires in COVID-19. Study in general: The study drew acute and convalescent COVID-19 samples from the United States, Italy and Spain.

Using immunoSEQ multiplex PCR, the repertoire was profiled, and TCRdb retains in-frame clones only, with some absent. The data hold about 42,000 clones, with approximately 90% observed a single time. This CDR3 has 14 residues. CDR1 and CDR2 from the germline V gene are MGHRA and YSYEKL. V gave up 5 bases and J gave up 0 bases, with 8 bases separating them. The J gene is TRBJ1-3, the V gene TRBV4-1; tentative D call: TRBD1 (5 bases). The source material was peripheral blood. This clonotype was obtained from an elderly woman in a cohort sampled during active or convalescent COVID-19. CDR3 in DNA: TGCGCCAGCAGCATAGGGGACTCTGGAAACACCATATATTTT. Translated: CASSIGDSGNTIYF.